This T cell receptor (beta chain) stems from a study of CD8 T cells in Susac syndrome. Study results and limitations: Only a relatively small number of individuals were included in the TCR sequencing and HLA analysis.

CD8+ and CD4+ T cells from blood underwent TCR beta sequencing. Random hexamers were used to reverse transcribe the RNA input (about 0.45 to 1 ug). Multiplex PCR with immunoSEQ amplified the TCR beta CDR3 across 54 Vbeta and 13 Jbeta. Using its own MiXCR run on the immunoSEQ multiplex PCR reads, TCRdb lists one record per CDR3 protein. The sample holds fewer than 35,000 distinct CDR3 sequences; 94% are singletons and the top ten take about 0.26%. The CDR3 runs 12 residues. Germline CDR1 SGHRS, CDR2 YFSETQ. Trimming took off 0 bases at V and 5 bases at J, with 5 bases between the two ends. As concerns this clonotype: Its specificity is unknown.

The sequence derives from a human donor in good health. This chain connects TRBV5-1 to TRBJ1-1; no clear D. The sequenced material came from CD8+ T cells from PBMCs. The CDR3 DNA follows: TGCGCCAGCAGCTTGGTTGGAACTGAAGCTTTCTTT. It codes for CASSLVGTEAFF.